The source of this T cell receptor (beta chain) is a study of vaccination effects on CD4 cells after COVID-19. Viral peptide pools were used in the ViraFEST assay to expand antigen-specific CD4+ T cells, and sequencing came afterward. Subsequent to a culture period of under 11 days, CD4+ T cells were isolated. Vaccine recipients had no previous SARS-CoV-2 infection; their nucleocapsid antibodies were negative. Trimming removed 3 bases at V and 8 bases at J, with 10 bases between. There are 12 residues in the CDR3. A remark on this clone: The antigen is not known.

Data came from immunoSEQ multiplex PCR; TCRdb stores just in-frame clones and leaves some out. The table shows 41,000 or so clones, with 65% to 80% occurring only once. The chain links TRBV12-3 or TRBV12-4 to TRBJ1-2, with D tentatively TRBD1 (6 bases). The sequence was collected from a human donor who received a COVID-19 vaccine. Sequencing was performed on CD4+ T cells from PBMCs cultured with HCoV-NL63 spike peptides, taken before COVID-19 vaccination. DNA of the CDR3: TGTGCCAGCAGTTTCCAGGGGCTAGGCTACACCTTC. This codes for CASSFQGLGYTF.